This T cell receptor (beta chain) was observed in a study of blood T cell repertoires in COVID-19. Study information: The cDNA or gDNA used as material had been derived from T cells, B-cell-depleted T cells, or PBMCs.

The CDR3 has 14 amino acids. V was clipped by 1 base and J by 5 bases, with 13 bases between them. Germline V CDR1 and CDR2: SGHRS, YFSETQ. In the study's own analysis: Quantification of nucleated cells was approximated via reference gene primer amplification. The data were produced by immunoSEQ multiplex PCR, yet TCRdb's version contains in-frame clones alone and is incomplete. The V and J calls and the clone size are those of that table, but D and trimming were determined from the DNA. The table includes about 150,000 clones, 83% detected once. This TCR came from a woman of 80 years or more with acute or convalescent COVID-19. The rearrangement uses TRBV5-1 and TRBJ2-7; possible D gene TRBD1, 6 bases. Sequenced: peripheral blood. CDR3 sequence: CASSLLGAVNEQYF. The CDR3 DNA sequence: TGCGCCAGCAGCTTGTTGGGGGCAGTCAACGAGCAGTACTTC.